Below are 26 T cell receptor beta chains sequenced from a single sample in a study of naive and memory T cell subsets. Both TRBC1 and TRBC2 were covered by a beta constant-region primer of two equimolar oligonucleotides. TCRdb reprocessed the UMI-ligation and nested PCR reads via MiXCR and lists one record per CDR3 protein. The sample lists 89,000 or so distinct CDR3 sequences; around 13% were seen once. Sequencing was performed on central memory CD4+ T cells from blood. These receptors were obtained from a human donor in good health.

The CDR3 here is CAISDLAGDWAEAFF. DNA for the CDR3: TGTGCCATCAGTGACCTCGCAGGAGATTGGGCTGAAGCTTTCTTT. This chain connects TRBV10-3 to TRBJ1-1; no reliable D call. The CDR3 loop spans 15 amino acids. The germline V gene has CDR1 ENHRY and CDR2 SYGVKD. V lost 3 bases to trimming and J lost 6 bases, with 17 bases between them.

This clonotype was picked up many times. The rearrangement links TRBV29-1 to TRBJ2-2, with unresolved D. The CDR3 sequence is 15 residues long. CDR1 is SQVTM, CDR2 ANQGSEA, per germline. With 4 bases removed from V and 6 bases from J, the gap between germline ends came to 18 bases. CDR3 coding DNA: TGCAGCGTTGGTGGTAACCCCTCTGGCCCCGGGGAGCTGTTTTTT. Its protein product is CSVGGNPSGPGELFF.

This chain connects TRBV2 to TRBJ1-1; 7 nucleotides align to TRBD1. CDR1 SNHLY and CDR2 FYNNEI come from the germline V gene. V shed 8 bases, J shed 5 bases, and the junction held 14 bases outside the gene matches. The CDR3 runs 15 residues. The CDR3 loop reads CASRHPQGLGTEAFF. The CDR3, as DNA: TGTGCCAGCCGACACCCACAGGGGCTAGGTACTGAAGCTTTCTTT.

V and J are TRBV6-2 or TRBV6-3 and TRBJ1-2, with D perhaps TRBD1 (5 bases). The germline V and J ends were trimmed by 7 bases and 5 bases, with 17 bases remaining between them. Germline loops: CDR1 MNHEY, CDR2 SVGEGT. The CDR3 consists of 14 residues. CDR3 in DNA: TGTGCCAGCATCCCCGCCCTGGGACTTTATGGCTACACCTTC. Translating gives CASIPALGLYGYTF.

This clonotype was observed at least ten times. The rearrangement links TRBV4-1 to TRBJ2-5, with D possibly called TRBD1 or TRBD2 (6 bases each). Trimming pared 0 bases from V and 5 bases from J, leaving 13 bases between. CDR3 length: 15 amino acids. The germline gives CDR1 MGHRA, CDR2 YSYEKL. CDR3 nucleotide sequence: TGCGCCAGCAGCCAAGATCTCTCGGGGGCGGAGACCCAGTACTTC. Its translation is CASSQDLSGAETQYF.

The sample holds many counts of this clonotype. The chain recombines TRBV20-1 with TRBJ1-2; D uncertain. There are 13 residues in the CDR3. In germline, CDR1 is DFQATT, CDR2 SNEGSKA (reference sequence). V was cut by 1 base and J by 2 bases, with 8 bases left in between. DNA of the CDR3: TGCAGTGCTAGAGGGAGACCGAACTATGGCTACACCTTC. Its protein product is CSARGRPNYGYTF.

This clonotype occurred many times. The rearrangement links TRBV15 to TRBJ1-5; D unresolved. There are 19 residues in the CDR3. In germline, CDR1 is LNHNV, CDR2 YYDKDF (reference sequence). The V and J ends lost 0 bases and 5 bases respectively, with 23 bases between them. The CDR3 protein is CATSRDFGQLGLGYQPQHF. The CDR3, as DNA: TGTGCCACCAGCAGAGATTTCGGGCAGTTGGGTCTGGGTTATCAGCCCCAGCATTTT.

The CDR3 here is CASSPPCGETQYF. The CDR3 DNA sequence: TGTGCCAGCAGTCCACCGTGTGGGGAGACCCAGTACTTC. The V and J genes are TRBV28 and TRBJ2-5, with D unresolved. The CDR3 has 13 residues. The germline V and J ends were trimmed by 5 bases and 5 bases, with 12 bases remaining between them. Looked up from germline, CDR1 is MDHEN and CDR2 is SYDVKM.

This sequence joins TRBV30 and TRBJ1-6; no firm D call. The CDR3 is 14 residues long. The germline CDR1 and CDR2 sequences are GTSNPN and SVGIG (reference sequence). Trimming cost V 3 bases and J 5 bases, with 11 bases left between them. The CDR3 DNA is TGTGCCTGGAGAAGCGAGAGAGATAATTCACCCCTCCACTTT. Encoded protein: CAWRSERDNSPLHF.

This clonotype was recorded a few times. The chain is built from TRBV19 and TRBJ2-7, with D maybe TRBD1 (6 bases). The length of the CDR3 is 16 residues. Deletions cut 5 bases from V and 0 bases from J, with 17 bases between. The germline V gene encodes CDR1 LNHDA and CDR2 SQIVND (reference sequence). CDR3 bases: TGTGCCAGTAGTTCCCCTCGGGACACCTACTCCTACGAGCAGTACTTC. Amino acids: CASSSPRDTYSYEQYF.

The chain employs TRBV20-1 and TRBJ2-1, with 8 nucleotides matching TRBD2. CDR1 is DFQATT and CDR2 is SNEGSKA in the germline V gene (reference sequence). With 3 bases clipped from V and 0 bases from J, the junction kept 13 bases outside the gene matches. The length of the CDR3 is 18 residues. DNA for the CDR3: TGCAGTGCTAGCAGGGGTAGCGGGACTCCAAGCTCCTACAATGAGCAGTTCTTC. Amino acid sequence: CSASRGSGTPSSYNEQFF.

This clonotype has a handful of counts. This chain connects TRBV20-1 to TRBJ2-7, with no clear D. Germline CDR1 and CDR2: DFQATT and SNEGSKA (reference sequence). The V gene lost 7 bases and the J gene lost 1 base, with 11 bases spanning the gap. This CDR3 has 12 amino acids. CDR3 coding DNA: TGCAGTGTCATCGGCGAGTCCTACGAGCAGTACTTC. Its translation: CSVIGESYEQYF.

This clonotype appeared a few times. The CDR3 protein is CASSSRPDQPQHF. The CDR3 region has the DNA TGCGCCAGCAGCTCCCGACCGGATCAGCCCCAGCATTTT. The chain uses TRBV5-1 and TRBJ1-5; D unclear. Between the trimmed V and J ends, which lost 3 bases and 5 bases, there was a span of 9 bases. There are 13 residues in the CDR3. Germline V gives CDR1 SGHRS, CDR2 YFSETQ.

In nucleotides, the CDR3 is TGTGCCAGCAGCCCGCGACTAGCTGGAACAGATACGCAGTATTTT. Translating gives CASSPRLAGTDTQYF. J is TRBJ2-3 and V is TRBV14; 7 bases map to TRBD2. V was clipped by 4 bases and J by 3 bases; unmatched bases: 7. CDR3 length equals 15 residues. Germline CDR1 is SGHDN and CDR2 is FVKESK.

The chain links TRBV25-1 to TRBJ2-1, with no clear D. Trimming took 2 bases from V and 3 from J, leaving 11 bases between them. This CDR3 is built from 15 residues. Germline V CDR1 and CDR2: MGHDK, SYGVNS. The CDR3 nucleotides read TGTGCCAGCAGTGAAGGTGGGAAACTCTACAATGAGCAGTTCTTC. Residues: CASSEGGKLYNEQFF.

This clonotype occurred a few times. This sequence joins TRBV2 and TRBJ2-1; TRBD2 matches 7 bases. The CDR3 consists of 15 residues. Trimming at V came to 1 base and at J to 8 bases, leaving 8 bases not matched to a gene. Germline CDR1 SNHLY, CDR2 FYNNEI. The CDR3 loop is CASSEGTRGVDEQFF. Written as DNA, the CDR3 is TGTGCCAGCAGTGAAGGGACTAGGGGAGTCGATGAGCAGTTCTTC. Supplemented by reference TRBV2 and TRBJ2-1, the full variable domain reads EPEVTQTPSHQVTQMGQEVILRCVPISNHLYFYWYRQILGQKVEFLVSFYNNEISEKSEIFDDQFSVERPDGSNFTLKIRSTKLEDSAMYFCASSEGTRGVDEQFFGPGTRLTVL.

The gene calls are TRBV18 and TRBJ1-1, with D unclear. The CDR3 has 11 residues. Trimming stripped 5 bases from V and 11 bases from J, with 12 bases between. Germline V lookup: CDR1 KGHSH, CDR2 LQKENI. CDR3 nucleotides: TGTGCCAGCTCAGAGGGTAGGTCGGCTTTCTTT. Translating it yields CASSEGRSAFF. Using reference TRBV18 and TRBJ1-1 for the parts outside the CDR3, the full variable domain is NAGVMQNPRHLVRRRGQEARLRCSPMKGHSHVYWYRQLPEEGLKFMVYLQKENIIDESGMPKERFSAEFPKEGPSILRIQQVVRGDSAAYFCASSEGRSAFFGQGTRLTVV.

The sample holds one count of this clonotype. This chain connects TRBV2 to TRBJ2-7; maybe TRBD1 (6 bases). V lost 0 bases and J 5 bases, leaving 17 bases between the germline ends. Germline CDR1 is SNHLY and CDR2 is FYNNEI. The CDR3 spans 16 residues. The CDR3 protein is CASSEASASGVDEQYF. The CDR3 region has the DNA TGTGCCAGCAGTGAAGCTTCGGCATCAGGGGTCGACGAGCAGTACTTC.

In this sample, this clonotype turned up a few times. The chain employs TRBV28 and TRBJ1-2, with D unclear. CDR3 length equals 12 residues. Germline lookup yields CDR1 MDHEN and CDR2 SYDVKM. Deletions cut 4 bases from V and 8 bases from J, with 11 bases between. The CDR3 DNA reads as TGTGCCAGCAGTTCTTGGACGGGAGGCTACACCTTC. Translating gives CASSSWTGGYTF.

CDR3 region: CASSVQGAQDTQYF. The CDR3 bases are TGTGCCAGCAGTGTACAGGGGGCGCAAGATACGCAGTATTTT. This chain joins TRBV28 and TRBJ2-3; 9 bases fit TRBD1. The CDR3 is 14 residues long. J gave up 5 bases and V 5 bases, and 5 bases lay outside the gene matches. Germline CDR1 and CDR2: MDHEN and SYDVKM.

The sample holds a few counts of this clonotype. This chain links TRBV7-7 with TRBJ2-1, with D tentatively TRBD1 (6 bases). Germline V CDR1 and CDR2: SSHAT, FNYEAQ (reference sequence). The CDR3 totals 16 residues. V was clipped by 5 bases and J by 4 bases, with 18 bases between them. CDR3 sequence (DNA): TGTGCCAGCAGCAGGACGGGACAAGGGACGTACAATGAGCAGTTCTTC. Translating gives CASSRTGQGTYNEQFF.

The chain uses TRBV2 and TRBJ2-1; 14 bases are shared with TRBD2. Trimming at V came to 6 bases and at J to 8 bases, leaving 12 bases not matched to a gene. The CDR3 spans 17 residues. Germline-derived CDR1 and CDR2 are SNHLY and FYNNEI. The CDR3 region has the DNA TGTGCCAGCAGCTCCGGGACTAGCGGGGGTGGGGTGGATGAGCAGTTCTTC. As protein: CASSSGTSGGGVDEQFF.

There are many counts of this clonotype. The gene calls are TRBV12-3 or TRBV12-4 and TRBJ2-2, with 7 bases lining up with TRBD1. Trimming took 4 bases from V and 5 from J; bases not matched to a gene: 16. CDR3 length: 18 amino acids. The CDR3 nucleotides are TGTGCCAGCAGTTCACGCCAACAGGGGCCTATTCGGACCGGGGAGCTGTTTTTT. This encodes CASSSRQQGPIRTGELFF.

The chain recombines TRBV20-1 with TRBJ2-7; 8 nucleotides match TRBD2. The CDR3 totals 13 residues. Per germline, CDR1 DFQATT and CDR2 SNEGSKA (reference sequence). J lost 0 bases, V lost 8 bases, and 6 bases had no gene match. In DNA, the CDR3 is TGCAGTCTTTCCGGGACTAGCTCCTACGAGCAGTACTTC. Translated, it gives CSLSGTSSYEQYF.

This clonotype was seen a handful of times. This sequence joins TRBV10-3 and TRBJ1-1; D is uncertain. Deletions cut 10 bases from V and 4 bases from J, with 10 bases between. This CDR3 comprises 11 residues. Germline V gene sequence: CDR1 ENHRY, CDR2 SYGVKD. CDR3 nucleotide sequence: TGTGCCACCGGTGGGGTCACTGAAGCTTTCTTT. Translated, it gives CATGGVTEAFF.

This clonotype was found many times. The chain has TRBV28 and TRBJ2-7; the D gene is possibly TRBD1 (5 bases). CDR3 length equals 11 residues. Trimming removed 7 bases at V and 1 base at J, with 5 bases between. Per the germline V gene, CDR1 is MDHEN and CDR2 is SYDVKM. The CDR3, as DNA: TGTGCCAGCACAGGGTCCTACGAGCAGTACTTC. Translating it yields CASTGSYEQYF.